This paragraph covers one T cell receptor beta chain sequence. Its antigen is undetermined. PCR was performed a second time for about 7 to 12 cycles using a sample-barcoded 5' primer and a J-beta primer mix. TCRdb re-derived calls from the 5' RACE reads in MiXCR, one entry per CDR3 protein. This table holds about 640,000 distinct CDR3 sequences, under 65% found once. The data are from a study of blood T cells in healthy people across ages. General study findings and limits: Getting older went along with TCR beta diversity per million T cells dropping roughly linearly.

The source is a man between 60 and 75 years old in good health. The sample was blood.

For the CDR3, the DNA is TGTGCCAGCAGTTCGTTAGCGGGATTGTACAATGAGCAGTTCTTC. The encoded protein is CASSSLAGLYNEQFF. The chain has TRBV27 and TRBJ2-1, with TRBD2 matching 8 bases. This CDR3 region has 15 residues. The V gene end was trimmed by 4 bases and the J gene end by 4 bases; junction bases not matched to a gene: 6. Germline V gene data show CDR1 as MNHEY and CDR2 as SMNVEV (reference sequence).